Below are 25 T cell receptor beta chains sequenced from a single sample in a study of cytomegalovirus exposure and HLA in healthy donors. The PCR contained 60 Vbeta and 13 Jbeta primers. Profiled with immunoSEQ multiplex PCR; TCRdb holds only in-frame clones, not every one. The table records some 140,000 clones, roughly 80% of them present only once. The source material was PBMCs. The receptors derive from a woman aged 45-65 years in good health and CMV-seropositive.

Only one count was recorded for this clone. This sequence joins TRBV18 and TRBJ2-5; a possible D gene is TRBD1 (6 bases). Germline CDR1 KGHSH, CDR2 LQKENI. Trimming left V 4 bases short and J 1 base short, with 13 bases between. This CDR3 is 15 amino acids long. This chain's CDR3 is CASSQLTGSQETQYF. For the CDR3, the DNA is TGTGCCAGCTCACAACTAACAGGGAGCCAAGAGACCCAGTACTTC.

This clone was seen once. The chain has TRBV6-6 and TRBJ2-6, with D possibly TRBD2 on 6 matching bases. CDR1 is MNHNY and CDR2 is SVGAGI in the germline V gene (reference sequence). V lost 8 bases and J 2 bases, leaving 10 bases between the germline ends. The CDR3 contains 14 residues. The CDR3 loop reads CASEREAGANVLTF. The CDR3 nucleotides are TGTGCCAGCGAGAGGGAGGCTGGGGCCAACGTCCTGACTTTC.

The chain uses TRBV18 and TRBJ2-5; weak D call: TRBD2 (6 bases). The CDR3 is made up of 15 amino acids. The germline gives CDR1 KGHSH, CDR2 LQKENI. V was trimmed by 5 bases and J by 2 bases, leaving 15 bases between them. The CDR3 nucleotides are TGTGCCAGCTCATCCCTGGGGACTCTACAAGAGACCCAGTACTTC. It codes for CASSSLGTLQETQYF.

This clone came up once. This chain connects TRBV10-2 to TRBJ2-5, with a tentative D call TRBD2 (5 bases). CDR3 size: 13 residues. V was pared by 9 bases and J by 1 base, with 12 bases between. The germline gives CDR1 WSHSY, CDR2 SAAADI. The CDR3 reads CASTRGLQETQYF. CDR3 DNA sequence: TGCGCCAGTACTAGAGGCCTCCAAGAGACCCAGTACTTC.

The CDR3 here is CASSVEGASGGSDTQYF. CDR3 in DNA: TGTGCCAGCAGCGTAGAGGGAGCTAGCGGGGGGTCAGATACGCAGTATTTT. This chain links TRBV9 with TRBJ2-3, with TRBD2 identical over 11 bases. The CDR3 is 17 amino acids. After removal of 0 bases from V and 4 bases from J, the junction contained 7 bases not matched to a gene. CDR1 SGDLS and CDR2 YYNGEE come from the germline V gene. Combining the CDR3 with reference TRBV9 and TRBJ2-3 gives the whole variable domain DSGVTQTPKHLITATGQRVTLRCSPRSGDLSVYWYQQSLDQGLQFLIQYYNGEERAKGNILERFSAQQFPDLHSELNLSSLELGDSALYFCASSVEGASGGSDTQYFGPGTRLTVL.

The CDR3 loop reads CASSLKGQDWDTGELFF. The CDR3 DNA is TGTGCCAGCAGCTTAAAAGGACAGGACTGGGACACCGGGGAGCTGTTTTTT. V gene TRBV7-6 combines with J gene TRBJ2-2; 7 bases line up with TRBD1. The CDR3 has 17 residues. The V segment lost 2 bases and the J segment 3 bases; nucleotides outside the gene matches: 9. Germline CDR1 and CDR2: SGHVS and FNYEAQ. The whole variable domain, filled in from reference TRBV7-6 and TRBJ2-2, reads GAGVSQSPRYKVTKRGQDVALRCDPISGHVSLYWYRQALGQGPEFLTYFNYEAQQDKSGLPNDRFSAERPEGSISTLTIQRTEQRDSAMYRCASSLKGQDWDTGELFFGEGSRLTVL.

The V call is TRBV30, the J call TRBJ1-5; no clear D gene. Germline CDR1 and CDR2: GTSNPN and SVGIG (reference sequence). The CDR3 is made up of 13 amino acids. V lost 2 bases and J 1 base, leaving 6 bases between the germline ends. The CDR3 sequence: CAWSPGSNQPQHF. The CDR3 DNA sequence: TGTGCCTGGAGTCCCGGGAGCAATCAGCCCCAGCATTTT.

The chain combines TRBV4-3 with TRBJ1-6, with 7 bases identical to TRBD1. With 6 bases clipped from V and 5 bases from J, the junction kept 4 bases outside the gene matches. CDR3 length: 14 amino acids. CDR1 is LGHNA, CDR2 YSLEER, per germline. The DNA of the CDR3 is TGCGCCAGCAGTCGCGGGACAGATAATTCACCCCTCCACTTT. Protein sequence: CASSRGTDNSPLHF.

This sequence joins TRBV5-1 and TRBJ2-5; 10 bases align to TRBD1. The J call may be mistaken, given a closer DNA end match to TRBJ2-7. Germline values: CDR1 SGHRS, CDR2 YFSETQ. This CDR3 is built from 15 residues. Written as DNA, the CDR3 is TGCGCCAGCAGCTCAGGGACAGGGGCCCTATACGAGCAGTACTTC. Its protein product is CASSSGTGALYEQYF.

This chain joins TRBV7-3 and TRBJ2-2; 7 bases fit TRBD1. The CDR3 contains 15 residues. The V segment lost 2 bases and the J segment 1 base; nucleotides outside the gene matches: 1. CDR1 SGHTA and CDR2 FQGTGA come from the germline V gene. As DNA, the CDR3 is TGTGCCAGCAGCTTAGGACAGGTGAACACCGGGGAGCTGTTTTTT. Protein product: CASSLGQVNTGELFF.

This chain links TRBV7-9 with TRBJ2-5, with a weak D call TRBD1 (6 bases). V shed 5 bases and J shed 5 bases, with 12 bases lying between them. Germline V gene lookup returns CDR1 SEHNR and CDR2 FQNEAQ (reference sequence). The CDR3 totals 13 residues. The CDR3 bases are TGTGCCAGCAGCCCTCGGACAGCGGAGACCCAGTACTTC. Translated, it gives CASSPRTAETQYF. The full variable domain, rest sourced from reference TRBV7-9 and TRBJ2-5, is DTGVSQNPRHKITKRGQNVTFRCDPISEHNRLYWYRQTLGQGPEFLTYFQNEAQLEKSRLLSDRFSAERPKGSFSTLEIQRTEQGDSAMYLCASSPRTAETQYFGPGTRLLVL.

The chain uses TRBV6-1 and TRBJ2-3, with D tentatively TRBD2 (7 bases). This CDR3 is built from 16 residues. The germline CDR1 and CDR2 sequences are MNHNS and SASEGT. With 0 bases removed from V and 1 base from J, the gap between germline ends came to 11 bases. Here the CDR3 reads CASSEATGGGTDTQYF. The CDR3 DNA is TGTGCCAGCAGTGAAGCTACGGGGGGCGGCACAGATACGCAGTATTTT.

This chain uses TRBV7-9 with TRBJ2-3, with a tentative D call TRBD2 (6 bases). Germline lookup yields CDR1 SEHNR and CDR2 FQNEAQ (reference sequence). The CDR3 runs 15 residues. V was cut by 5 bases and J by 6 bases, with 18 bases left in between. CDR3: CASSTLRGGSDTQYF. CDR3 DNA sequence: TGTGCCAGCAGCACCCTGAGGGGAGGCAGTGATACGCAGTATTTT.

The gene calls are TRBV7-9 and TRBJ1-2; 8 bases match TRBD1. CDR1 SEHNR and CDR2 FQNEAQ come from the germline V gene (reference sequence). The CDR3 covers 13 residues. V shed 0 bases, J shed 10 bases, and the junction held 4 bases outside the gene matches. The chain's CDR3 is CASSLADRGYYTF. The CDR3 bases are TGTGCCAGCAGCTTAGCTGACAGGGGTTACTACACCTTC.

The genes are TRBV6-5 and TRBJ1-3, with TRBD1 matching 8 bases. V shed 5 bases, J shed 6 bases, and the junction held 3 bases outside the gene matches. Germline CDR1 is MNHEY and CDR2 is SVGAGI. The CDR3 extends over 13 amino acids. The CDR3 is CASSTTGENTIYF. In DNA, the CDR3 is TGTGCCAGCAGTACGACAGGGGAAAACACCATATATTTT.

This clone has a single count. The rearrangement joins TRBV19 to TRBJ2-3, with D possibly being TRBD2 (7 bases). There are 17 residues in the CDR3. CDR1 is LNHDA and CDR2 is SQIVND in the germline V gene (reference sequence). V was pared by 0 bases and J by 0 bases, with 13 bases between. The CDR3 coding sequence is TGTGCCAGTAGTATAGAGGGGGGGGCGGGGAGCACAGATACGCAGTATTTT. This encodes CASSIEGGAGSTDTQYF.

This chain links TRBV5-4 with TRBJ2-7, with 7 bases matching TRBD1. The CDR3 runs to 15 residues. Unmatched junction bases numbered 7, after V lost 0 bases and J lost 4 bases. Germline assignment: CDR1 SGHNT and CDR2 YYREEE (reference sequence). The CDR3 DNA is TGTGCCAGCAGCTTGGCTGTACAGGGGAATTACGAGCAGTACTTC. Its translation is CASSLAVQGNYEQYF. Filled out from reference TRBV5-4 and TRBJ2-7, the complete variable domain reads ETGVTQSPTHLIKTRGQQVTLRCSSQSGHNTVSWYQQALGQGPQFIFQYYREEENGRGNFPPRFSGLQFPNYSSELNVNALELDDSALYLCASSLAVQGNYEQYFGPGTRLTVT.

This clone was seen only a few times. Here the CDR3 DNA reads TGTGCCTGGAGTGTACTGGGGGCATACGAGGCTCAGCCCCAGCATTTT. Protein: CAWSVLGAYEAQPQHF. V is TRBV30 and J is TRBJ1-5; TRBD1 might be the D (6 bases). The V and J ends lost 0 bases and 6 bases respectively, with 18 bases between them. Germline V gene data show CDR1 as GTSNPN and CDR2 as SVGIG (reference sequence). The CDR3 is 16 amino acids. Filled out from reference TRBV30 and TRBJ1-5, the complete variable domain reads SQTIHQWPATLVQPVGSPLSLECTVEGTSNPNLYWYRQAAGRGLQLLFYSVGIGQISSEVPQNLSASRPQDRQFILSSKKLLLSDSGFYLCAWSVLGAYEAQPQHFGDGTRLSIL.

V gene TRBV6-1 combines with J gene TRBJ1-6; no clear D. Per germline, CDR1 MNHNS and CDR2 SASEGT. Trimming left V 3 bases short and J 6 bases short, with 15 bases between. The CDR3 runs 16 residues. CDR3 amino acids: CASSEYSGIGNSPLHF. The CDR3 DNA follows: TGTGCCAGCAGTGAGTATTCCGGGATTGGTAATTCACCCCTCCACTTT.

CDR3 sequence reads: CASSIGGRRNIQYF. CDR3 DNA sequence: TGTGCCAGTAGTATCGGGGGACGGCGGAACATTCAGTACTTC. The chain has TRBV19 and TRBJ2-4; tentatively, D is TRBD2 (6 bases). Trimming pared 3 bases from V and 7 bases from J, leaving 13 bases between. The CDR3 runs to 14 residues. Germline CDR1 reads LNHDA; CDR2 reads SQIVND (reference sequence).

The V and J genes are TRBV2 and TRBJ1-6; 7 nucleotides match TRBD1. The CDR3 is 15 residues long. CDR1 and CDR2 from the germline V gene are SNHLY and FYNNEI. V was pared by 1 base and J by 7 bases, with 4 bases of the junction left unmatched. The CDR3 DNA reads TGTGCCAGCAGTGAAGGAGTACAGGGGAATTCACCCCTCCACTTT. This codes for CASSEGVQGNSPLHF. The full variable domain, its missing parts supplied by reference TRBV2 and TRBJ1-6, is EPEVTQTPSHQVTQMGQEVILRCVPISNHLYFYWYRQILGQKVEFLVSFYNNEISEKSEIFDDQFSVERPDGSNFTLKIRSTKLEDSAMYFCASSEGVQGNSPLHFGNGTRLTVT.

This clone was picked up one time. This chain connects TRBV6-5 to TRBJ2-5, with 7 bases identical to TRBD1. V trimming: 7 bases; J trimming: 4 bases; junction bases outside the gene matches: 3. The length of the CDR3 is 12 residues. CDR1 and CDR2 from the germline V gene are MNHEY and SVGAGI. CDR3 sequence reads: CASTRDRETQYF. In DNA, the CDR3 is TGTGCCAGCACCCGGGACAGAGAGACCCAGTACTTC.

The V and J genes are TRBV7-9 and TRBJ1-3; 8 nucleotides match TRBD1. Trimming removed 6 bases from V and 4 bases from J; junction bases left unmatched: 8. This CDR3 contains 15 residues. CDR1 is SEHNR and CDR2 is FQNEAQ in the germline V gene (reference sequence). CDR3 sequence: CASRRETGGGNTIYF. The DNA of the CDR3 is TGTGCCAGCAGACGGGAAACAGGGGGAGGAAACACCATATATTTT.

The chain carries TRBV27 and TRBJ2-7, with 8 bases aligning to TRBD1. With 5 bases clipped from V and 0 bases from J, the junction kept 6 bases outside the gene matches. Germline CDR1 reads MNHEY; CDR2 reads SMNVEV (reference sequence). This CDR3 spans 15 amino acids. This CDR3 is CASSLRTGSSYEQYF. As DNA, the CDR3 is TGTGCCAGCAGTCTAAGGACAGGGAGCTCCTACGAGCAGTACTTC.

The rearrangement joins TRBV6-5 to TRBJ2-6; D gene uncertain. V shed 6 bases and J shed 3 bases, with 12 bases lying between them. The CDR3 is 15 residues long. Per germline, CDR1 MNHEY and CDR2 SVGAGI. In DNA, the CDR3 is TGTGCCAGCAGCCACCGCTCCGGTGGGGCCAACGTCCTGACTTTC. Its translation is CASSHRSGGANVLTF.